These 27 T cell receptor beta chains share one sample of origin, sequenced in a study of glioma-infiltrating T cells after dendritic cell vaccination. Using immunoSEQ multiplex PCR, the repertoire was profiled, and TCRdb retains in-frame clones only, with some absent. The sample includes roughly 47,000 clones, 85% of them seen just once. The sequenced sample was blood, obtained before dendritic cell vaccination. These receptors came from a human donor with glioblastoma.

The rearrangement links TRBV15 to TRBJ1-1; D possibly corresponds to TRBD1 (5 bases). CDR3 length: 15 amino acids. The V end was cut by 1 base, the J end by 1 base, with 10 bases between. Germline V gives CDR1 LNHNV, CDR2 YYDKDF (reference sequence). CDR3 region: CATSRVTGRNTEAFF. In DNA form, the CDR3 reads TGTGCCACCAGCAGAGTCACAGGCAGGAACACTGAAGCTTTCTTT. Full variable domain (rest looked up from reference TRBV15 and TRBJ1-1): DAMVIQNPRYQVTQFGKPVTLSCSQTLNHNVMYWYQQKSSQAPKLLFHYYDKDFNNEADTPDNFQSRRPNTSFCFLDIRSPGLGDTAMYLCATSRVTGRNTEAFFGQGTRLTVV.

The rearrangement uses TRBV5-1 and TRBJ2-5; TRBD1 aligns across 10 bases. Germline V gene lookup returns CDR1 SGHRS and CDR2 YFSETQ. V was pared by 4 bases and J by 7 bases, with 10 bases of the junction left unmatched. The CDR3 is 15 residues long. CDR3 residues: CASSEEGQGIMTQYF. The CDR3 nucleotides read TGCGCCAGCAGCGAGGAGGGACAGGGGATTATGACCCAGTACTTC.

The V call is TRBV7-9, the J call TRBJ2-7; D may be TRBD2 (6 bases). With 2 bases removed from V and 7 bases from J, the gap between germline ends came to 18 bases. Germline CDR1 is SEHNR and CDR2 is FQNEAQ (reference sequence). CDR3 size: 15 residues. CDR3 loop: CASSLWAGGVWEQYF. The CDR3 region has the DNA TGTGCCAGCAGCTTATGGGCAGGCGGGGTTTGGGAGCAGTACTTC.

V is TRBV11-3 and J is TRBJ2-5, with 7 bases matching TRBD1. CDR3 length: 16 amino acids. Germline assignment: CDR1 SGHNT and CDR2 YENEEA. J lost 1 base, V lost 2 bases, and 7 bases had no gene match. The CDR3 reads CASSLTGAGAQETQYF. The CDR3 DNA follows: TGTGCCAGCAGCTTAACAGGGGCAGGAGCCCAAGAGACCCAGTACTTC.

This rearrangement joins TRBV29-1 to TRBJ1-1, with 9 bases aligning to TRBD1. The CDR3 contains 14 residues. Germline CDR1 is SQVTM and CDR2 is ANQGSEA. J gave up 3 bases and V 4 bases, and 6 bases lay outside the gene matches. The CDR3 DNA reads TGCAGCGTTGTCCGGGACAGGGATTACACTGAAGCTTTCTTT. Translating gives CSVVRDRDYTEAFF.

The CDR3 spells CASSTRGQGYEQYF. The CDR3 bases are TGTGCCAGCAGCACAAGGGGCCAGGGCTACGAGCAGTACTTC. The J gene is TRBJ2-5, the V gene TRBV6-5; perhaps TRBD1 as D (5 bases). The closer fit of TRBJ2-7 to the DNA end suggests the J call may be wrong. Germline assignment: CDR1 MNHEY and CDR2 SVGAGI. This CDR3 has 14 residues.

This clone was detected only a few times. V and J are TRBV12-5 and TRBJ2-1, with 9 bases fitting TRBD2. Germline loops: CDR1 LGHNT, CDR2 FRNRAP. Unmatched junction bases numbered 6, after V lost 2 bases and J lost 10 bases. This CDR3 comprises 14 residues. CDR3: CASGLLAGGAEQFF. Here the CDR3 DNA reads TGTGCTAGTGGTTTGTTGGCGGGAGGGGCCGAGCAGTTCTTC.

This chain joins TRBV11-2 and TRBJ2-7, with a possible D match to TRBD2 (6 bases). Germline assignment: CDR1 SGHAT and CDR2 FQNNGV. V was trimmed by 4 bases and J by 0 bases, leaving 19 bases between them. The CDR3 sequence is 17 residues long. CDR3 residues: CASSSSISGPSSYEQYF. The CDR3 coding sequence is TGTGCCAGCAGCTCCTCAATTAGCGGCCCGAGCTCCTACGAGCAGTACTTC.

The chain carries TRBV7-2 and TRBJ2-7; 11 bases fit TRBD1. This CDR3 region has 14 residues. With V trimmed by 5 bases and J by 7 bases, 7 bases remained unmatched. Germline CDR1 SGHTA, CDR2 FQGNSA. The CDR3 spells CASSPGQGAGEQYF. The CDR3 DNA follows: TGTGCCAGCAGCCCCGGACAGGGGGCGGGTGAGCAGTACTTC.

In this sample, this clone turned up once. The chain carries TRBV7-3 and TRBJ2-1; 8 bases are a match to TRBD2. V dropped 6 bases and J dropped 9; count of bases not matched to a gene: 13. CDR1 and CDR2 from the germline V gene are SGHTA and FQGTGA. This CDR3 is 15 amino acids long. This chain's CDR3 is CASRSGLSGSVEQFF. In DNA, the CDR3 is TGTGCCAGCAGGTCGGGGCTAAGCGGGAGCGTTGAGCAGTTCTTC.

The chain employs TRBV28 and TRBJ2-1; tentatively, D is TRBD2 (6 bases). The germline V gene encodes CDR1 MDHEN and CDR2 SYDVKM. The CDR3 is 12 amino acids. V lost 5 bases, J lost 10 bases, and 12 bases lay in between. The CDR3 protein is CASSQLALEQFF. CDR3 sequence (DNA): TGTGCCAGCAGTCAACTAGCTTTGGAGCAGTTCTTC.

Concerning this clone itself: The same CDR3 is also encoded by other DNA sequences in this sample. The chain links TRBV5-1 to TRBJ1-1, with D possibly matching TRBD1 (5 bases). In germline, CDR1 is SGHRS, CDR2 YFSETQ. This CDR3 is 14 amino acids long. V dropped 0 bases and J dropped 2 bases, with 8 bases sitting between them. The CDR3 DNA is TGCGCCAGCAGCTTGGGGGGGGTAAACACTGAAGCTTTCTTT. Protein sequence: CASSLGGVNTEAFF.

The chain employs TRBV7-9 and TRBJ1-2; a weak D match, TRBD1 (5 bases). V shed 2 bases and J shed 4 bases, with 11 bases lying between them. CDR3 length equals 14 residues. Germline V gene lookup returns CDR1 SEHNR and CDR2 FQNEAQ (reference sequence). CDR3 in amino acids: CASSLIGVSYGYTF. The DNA of the CDR3 is TGTGCCAGCAGCTTAATAGGGGTGAGCTATGGCTACACCTTC.

This clone turned up a few times. This chain links TRBV5-1 with TRBJ1-4; TRBD1 agrees at 7 bases. The CDR3 runs to 14 residues. J was trimmed by 7 bases and V by 4 bases; bases with no gene match: 7. Germline V CDR1 and CDR2: SGHRS, YFSETQ. CDR3 nucleotides: TGCGCCAGCAGCGCCCCGGGACAGTTTGAAAAACTGTTTTTT. It is translated as CASSAPGQFEKLFF.

The J gene is TRBJ1-2, the V gene TRBV19; D is unresolved. Germline-derived CDR1 and CDR2 are LNHDA and SQIVND (reference sequence). Trimming cost V 7 bases and J 2 bases, with 11 bases left between them. This CDR3 is 13 amino acids long. As DNA, the CDR3 is TGTGCCAGTATAGGAGGTCGAAACTATGGCTACACCTTC. This translates into CASIGGRNYGYTF. Using reference TRBV19 and TRBJ1-2 for the parts outside the CDR3, the full variable domain is DGGITQSPKYLFRKEGQNVTLSCEQNLNHDAMYWYRQDPGQGLRLIYYSQIVNDFQKGDIAEGYSVSREKKESFPLTVTSAQKNPTAFYLCASIGGRNYGYTFGSGTRLTVV.

V gene TRBV11-3 combines with J gene TRBJ2-7; 13 bases are a match to TRBD2. The V and J ends lost 4 bases and 7 bases, in that order; junction bases with no gene match: 7. Germline CDR1 reads SGHNT; CDR2 reads YENEEA. CDR3 length equals 15 residues. The CDR3 coding sequence is TGTGCCAGCAGCTCCGGACTAGCGGGAGCGGAAGAGCAGTACTTC. This sequence encodes CASSSGLAGAEEQYF.

The chain employs TRBV6-5 and TRBJ1-2; 7 bases match TRBD1. This CDR3 is 16 amino acids long. Germline values: CDR1 MNHEY, CDR2 SVGAGI. After removal of 2 bases from V and 8 bases from J, the junction contained 14 bases not matched to a gene. CDR3 coding DNA: TGTGCCAGCAGTTACCAGACCGCCGGGACAGCATTAGGCTACACCTTC. Protein sequence: CASSYQTAGTALGYTF.

This clone was observed a single time. This chain uses TRBV5-4 with TRBJ1-2, with 8 bases aligning to TRBD1. CDR1 is SGHNT, CDR2 YYREEE, per germline (reference sequence). The CDR3 is made up of 14 amino acids. The trim removed 4 bases at V and 4 bases at J, leaving 6 bases unmatched. This chain's CDR3 is CASSNRDRRYGYTF. CDR3 coding DNA: TGTGCCAGCAGCAACCGGGACAGGCGCTATGGCTACACCTTC. Filled out from reference TRBV5-4 and TRBJ1-2, the complete variable domain reads ETGVTQSPTHLIKTRGQQVTLRCSSQSGHNTVSWYQQALGQGPQFIFQYYREEENGRGNFPPRFSGLQFPNYSSELNVNALELDDSALYLCASSNRDRRYGYTFGSGTRLTVV.

J is TRBJ1-3 and V is TRBV7-9; 9 positions agree with TRBD1. Germline values: CDR1 SEHNR, CDR2 FQNEAQ (reference sequence). V shed 4 bases and J 4 bases; nucleotides not matched to a gene: 8. The CDR3 is 16 residues long. The CDR3 here is CASSSLPGQGGNTIYF. For the CDR3, the DNA is TGTGCCAGCAGCTCCCTACCGGGACAGGGCGGAAACACCATATATTTT.

The chain couples TRBV7-2 to TRBJ1-1; D uncertain. Germline values: CDR1 SGHTA, CDR2 FQGNSA. With 4 bases removed from V and 1 base from J, the gap between germline ends came to 10 bases. The CDR3 is 14 amino acids. CDR3 residues: CASSSRLANTEAFF. The CDR3 DNA reads TGTGCCAGCAGCTCCCGACTGGCGAACACTGAAGCTTTCTTT.

J is TRBJ2-6 and V is TRBV11-2; D not certain. Between the trimmed V and J ends, which lost 7 bases and 0 bases, there was a span of 7 bases. Germline CDR1 reads SGHAT; CDR2 reads FQNNGV. The CDR3 is 14 residues long. This chain's CDR3 is CASTPVSGANVLTF. CDR3 DNA sequence: TGTGCCAGCACCCCCGTCTCTGGGGCCAACGTCCTGACTTTC.

This clone was found a few times. The genes are TRBV6-5 and TRBJ1-1, with D unresolved. Trimming left V 5 bases short and J 5 bases short, with 6 bases between. The CDR3 runs 11 residues. In germline, CDR1 is MNHEY, CDR2 SVGAGI. This chain's CDR3 is CASSERTEAFF. The CDR3 DNA sequence: TGTGCCAGCAGTGAACGGACTGAAGCTTTCTTT.

This rearrangement joins TRBV5-1 to TRBJ1-2; 9 bases agree with TRBD1. The V segment lost 4 bases and the J segment 5 bases; nucleotides outside the gene matches: 9. Germline V gives CDR1 SGHRS, CDR2 YFSETQ. CDR3 length equals 15 residues. The CDR3 loop reads CASSINPGQGYGYTF. CDR3 DNA: TGCGCCAGCAGCATAAACCCGGGACAGGGTTATGGCTACACCTTC.

This sequence joins TRBV11-2 and TRBJ1-5, with D tentatively TRBD1 (5 bases). The CDR3 has 14 residues. Germline loops: CDR1 SGHAT, CDR2 FQNNGV. The V and J ends lost 0 bases and 3 bases respectively, with 6 bases between them. CDR3 bases: TGTGCCAGCAGCTTAGACAGGGTCAATCAGCCCCAGCATTTT. Translating it yields CASSLDRVNQPQHF.

The chain uses TRBV7-3 and TRBJ2-1; TRBD1 matches 8 bases. Germline assignment: CDR1 SGHTA and CDR2 FQGTGA. J was trimmed by 15 bases and V by 4 bases; bases with no gene match: 5. The CDR3 length is 11 residues. CDR3 loop: CASSSGQGRFF. The CDR3 nucleotides read TGTGCCAGCAGCTCCGGACAGGGACGGTTCTTC.

The rearrangement uses TRBV19 and TRBJ2-5, with TRBD2 matching 9 bases. CDR3 length: 14 amino acids. V trimming: 8 bases; J trimming: 0 bases; junction bases outside the gene matches: 4. Germline CDR1 reads LNHDA; CDR2 reads SQIVND (reference sequence). The CDR3 DNA reads as TGTGCCAGTGATAGCGGGGGTTACCAAGAGACCCAGTACTTC. It specifies CASDSGGYQETQYF.

This clone was observed once. As DNA, the CDR3 is TGCAGCGTTGACGGGCGGGGGGACAATGAGCAGTTCTTC. It specifies CSVDGRGDNEQFF. The genes are TRBV29-1 and TRBJ2-1; TRBD2 matches 8 bases. Germline assignment: CDR1 SQVTM and CDR2 ANQGSEA. The ends lost 3 bases at V and 5 bases at J; junction bases unmatched: 3. The CDR3 has 13 residues.